The rows below give T cell receptor beta chains drawn from one sample of a study of tumor-infiltrating lymphocytes in primary liver carcinoma. TCRdb ran MiXCR on the multiplex PCR reads and lists one entry per CDR3 protein. The top ten clones hold 8% to 9% of a sample with over 100,000 distinct CDR3 sequences, nearly 70% of them seen once. The sample consisted of tumor-adjacent normal liver tissue. These receptors came from a woman aged 55-70 years with primary liver carcinoma and hepatitis B virus infection. The CDR3 runs from the conserved cysteine through the conserved F or W. Fields, in order: D gene, clone size, J gene, V gene, CDR3 protein, CDR3 DNA. A D gene is named only where the DNA matches it firmly. Clone sizes are given selectively: once, few, many, or a class where the clone is expanded.

>.|.|TRBJ2-3|TRBV11-2
CASILDRVDTQYF
TGTGCCAGCATCTTAGATCGAGTCGATACGCAGTATTTT
>.|.|TRBJ1-5|TRBV10-3
CAISETNRPQHF
TGTGCCATCAGCGAGACGAATCGGCCCCAGCATTTT
>.|many|TRBJ1-6|TRBV28
CASSLLRSPLHF
TGTGCCAGCAGTTTACTTCGTTCACCCCTCCACTTT
>.|.|TRBJ2-5|TRBV6-1
CASTGGDRTDQEAQYF
TGTGCCAGCACGGGGGGGGACAGGACCGACCAAGAGGCCCAGTACTTC
>.|.|TRBJ2-7|TRBV11-2
CASSRSGPSSYEHYF
TGTGCCAGCAGTCGGAGCGGGCCTTCCTCCTACGAGCACTACTTC
>.|.|TRBJ2-1|TRBV12-3/TRBV12-4
CASTPREWSEQFF
TGTGCTAGCACCCCCCGGGAGTGGAGTGAGCAGTTCTTC
>.|.|TRBJ2-7|TRBV4-1
CASSQVTTTGYEQYF
TGCGCCAGCAGCCAGGTAACAACGACTGGCTACGAGCAGTACTTC
>.|.|TRBJ2-3|TRBV5-6
CASGLDSGTATDTLYF
TGTGCCAGCGGCTTGGACAGCGGGACGGCCACAGATACGCTGTATTTT
>TRBD2|many|TRBJ2-1|TRBV28
CASSLEASGIEQFF
TGTGCCAGCAGTTTAGAAGCTAGCGGGATTGAGCAGTTCTTC
>.|many|TRBJ2-1|TRBV10-3
CAISDHEGGGQFF
TGTGCCATCAGTGACCACGAGGGTGGCGGGCAGTTCTTC
>.|.|TRBJ1-1|TRBV29-1
CSVSRSNTEALF
TGCAGCGTTTCCCGTTCGAACACTGAAGCTCTCTTT
>.|.|TRBJ1-1|TRBV11-2
CAGSPTWGGGKGAEAFF
TGTGCCGGCAGCCCGACATGGGGTGGGGGTAAAGGCGCTGAGGCTTTCTTT
>.|once|TRBJ2-1|TRBV29-1
CRVGGTGYSYNEQFF
TGCAGAGTTGGGGGTACAGGGTACTCCTACAATGAGCAGTTCTTC
>.|.|TRBJ2-5|TRBV13
CASSGDSKIQKTQYF
TGTGCGAGCAGCGGCGACAGCAAGATTCAAAAGACCCAGTACTTC
>TRBD2|.|TRBJ2-7|TRBV19
CASRTSGGSYEQYF
TGTGCCAGCCGAACTAGCGGGGGCTCCTACGAGCAGTACTTC
>.|many|TRBJ2-1|TRBV12-3/TRBV12-4
CASSRALNEQFF
TGTGCCAGCAGCCGGGCCCTCAATGAGCAGTTCTTC
>.|.|TRBJ2-7|TRBV4-1
CASSQDTETRLYEEYF
TGCGCCAGCAGCCAAGATACGGAGACAAGACTTTACGAGGAGTATTTC
>.|.|TRBJ2-7|TRBV29-1
CSVEGYSSSYEQYF
TGCAGCGTTGAAGGCTATAGCAGCTCCTACGAGCAGTACTTC
>.|many|TRBJ2-6|TRBV29-1
CSVRVDGSGANVLTF
TGCAGCGTTCGCGTGGACGGCTCTGGGGCCAACGTCCTGACTTTC
>.|once|TRBJ2-5|TRBV6-1
CASSESVESSQLGETQYF
TGTGCCAGCAGTGAATCGGTCGAGTCCAGCCAGCTTGGGGAGACCCAGTACTTC
>TRBD2|many|TRBJ2-5|TRBV6-1
CASKLAGGGETQYF
TGTGCCAGCAAACTAGCGGGGGGGGGAGAGACCCAGTACTTC
>TRBD2|many|TRBJ2-1|TRBV30
CAWSPIAGAGSDEQFF
TGTGCCTGGAGCCCTATAGCGGGAGCGGGTTCGGATGAGCAGTTCTTC
>.|.|TRBJ2-7|TRBV10-3
CAISEVGETGEQYF
TGTGCCATCAGCGAAGTGGGAGAAACAGGCGAGCAGTACTTC
>.|.|TRBJ2-1|TRBV20-1
CSAEGRRGEQFF
TGCAGTGCCGAGGGACGCCGGGGCGAGCAGTTCTTC
>TRBD2|.|TRBJ2-3|TRBV28
CASSLKPMGLAGHGTTDMQYF
TGTGCCAGCAGTTTAAAGCCCATGGGACTAGCGGGACATGGGACCACAGATATGCAGTATTTT
>TRBD2|.|TRBJ2-5|TRBV12-3/TRBV12-4
CACSAGGPEAQYF
TGTGCCTGCAGTGCGGGGGGGCCAGAGGCCCAGTACTTC
>.|.|TRBJ2-7|TRBV9
CASSVARLDDEQYF
TGTGCCAGCAGCGTAGCCCGGTTGGATGACGAGCAATACTTT
>.|.|TRBJ2-3|TRBV28
CASTPTLGTDTQYF
TGTGCCAGCACTCCTACGCTCGGCACAGATACGCAGTATTTT
>.|.|TRBJ1-4|TRBV29-1
CSVEVAGGKEGGEKLFF
TGCAGTGTTGAAGTTGCTGGGGGCAAGGAAGGAGGTGAAAAACTGTTTTTT
>TRBD2|few|TRBJ2-3|TRBV18
CASSLAGAGDTQYF
TGTGCCAGCTCACTAGCGGGAGCTGGGGATACGCAGTATTTT
>.|.|TRBJ1-5|TRBV11-2
CASSLGARGDTQHF
TGTGCCAGCAGCTTAGGTGCAAGGGGAGATACGCAGCATTTT
>.|.|TRBJ1-5|TRBV6-6
CASSYPDGGDQPQHF
TGTGCTAGCAGTTACCCAGACGGGGGGGACCAGCCCCAGCATTTT
>TRBD1|.|TRBJ2-7|TRBV4-1
CASGQDPGQGTCEQYF
TGCGCCAGCGGCCAAGATCCGGGACAGGGAACCTGCGAGCAGTACTTC
>TRBD1|few|TRBJ1-1|TRBV7-9
CASSYDRVSTEAFF
TGTGCCAGCAGCTACGACAGGGTGAGCACTGAAGCTTTCTTT
>.|.|TRBJ2-3|TRBV11-2
CASSSDRGDIQYF
TGTGCCAGCAGCTCAGATCGAGGAGATATACAGTATTTT
>.|.|TRBJ1-1|TRBV6-6
CAITPDPRGTEVFF
TGTGCCATTACTCCCGACCCCAGGGGCACTGAAGTTTTCTTT
>.|.|TRBJ2-7|TRBV29-1
CSVGRTRDYEQYF
TGCAGCGTTGGTAGGACAAGGGACTACGAGCAGTACTTC
>TRBD2|.|TRBJ2-1|TRBV6-4
CASSQTPGLAGYNEQLF
TGTGCCAGCAGTCAGACCCCGGGACTAGCGGGATACAATGAGCAGCTCTTC
>.|.|TRBJ1-6|TRBV12-3/TRBV12-4
CASSFYRDSSPLHF
TGTGCCAGTAGTTTTTACAGGGATAGTTCACCCCTCCACTTT
>.|.|TRBJ2-7|TRBV29-1
CSIETSRSYEQYF
TGCAGCATTGAAACTAGCAGGAGCTACGAGCAGTACTTC
>TRBD1|medium-sized|TRBJ1-1|TRBV11-2
CASRDRDHTEAFF
TGTGCCAGCCGGGACAGAGATCACACTGAAGCTTTCTTT
>TRBD2|.|TRBJ2-3|TRBV6-4
CTSNLTSERTDTQYF
TGTACCAGCAATCTGACTAGCGAGCGCACAGATACGCAGTATTTT
>.|many|TRBJ2-5|TRBV7-9
CASSFSAETQYF
TGTGCCAGCAGCTTCTCGGCGGAGACCCAGTACTTC
>TRBD1|many|TRBJ2-6|TRBV2
CASADRAGANVLTF
TGTGCCAGCGCTGACAGGGCTGGGGCCAACGTCCTGACTTTC
>TRBD1|.|TRBJ2-1|TRBV11-1
CASSYRDRVIDEHFF
TGTGCCAGCAGCTACCGGGACAGGGTCATCGATGAACACTTTTTC
>TRBD2|once|TRBJ2-5|TRBV11-2
CASSYSRSGRETQNF
TGTGCCAGCAGCTACTCCCGTAGCGGGAGAGAGACCCAGAACTTC
>.|once|TRBJ2-6|TRBV20-1
CSATSGANVLTF
TGCAGTGCTACCTCTGGGGCCAACGTCCTGACTTTC
>.|many|TRBJ1-1|TRBV6-6
CASSREGEAFF
TGTGCCAGCTCTAGGGAGGGGGAAGCTTTCTTT
>TRBD1|.|TRBJ1-5|TRBV28
CASLRWTGAQPQHF
TGTGCCAGCCTAAGATGGACAGGGGCCCAGCCCCAGCATTTT
>.|.|TRBJ2-3|TRBV11-2
CASSWTRSSVSRDTQYF
TGTGCCAGCAGCTGGACGAGATCTAGTGTTAGCAGAGATACGCAGTATTTT
>TRBD2|many|TRBJ2-7|TRBV12-3/TRBV12-4
CASRVAGSYEQYF
TGTGCCAGCAGAGTAGCGGGGTCCTACGAGCAGTACTTC
>.|.|TRBJ1-1|TRBV29-1
CSVEVRTDTEAFF
TGCAGCGTTGAAGTGCGGACAGACACTGAAGCTTTCTTT
>TRBD1|.|TRBJ1-2|TRBV11-1
CARSLKQGGGYSF
TGTGCCCGCAGCTTAAAACAGGGGGGTGGCTACAGCTTC